This T cell receptor (beta chain) emerged from a study of response to subunit inactivated influenza vaccine (dated by TCRdb to the late 2010s). Broadly, across the study: To follow how T cells responded to a trivalent subunit inactivated influenza vaccine, the researchers relied on deep quantitative profiling of the T cell receptor repertoire.

Library method: RT-PCR. Sequencing took place on an Illumina HiSeq 2500. Clones were called with MiXCR by TCRdb after fastp trimmed the public reads at Q25, and only in-frame beta chains were retained. Each CDR3 protein gets just one entry, which takes the most common genes and DNA from the rows behind it. The sample table holds about 520,000 distinct CDR3 sequences, of which 25% were seen once. Jointly, the top ten make up under 2.5% of the sample. In regard to this clonotype: Its antigen is unknown. The input lacks base qualities; no much larger clone sits a single base away.

Broad study findings and their caveats: It was suggested by the authors that each seasonal influenza vaccination may recruit only a limited number of new T cells.

This specimen was CD4+ T cells sorted from PBMCs, taken approximately 5 days after vaccination. This TCR derives from a man over 45 who received an inactivated influenza vaccine. Donor details come from another sample of the same person, matched by shared clones.

Here is the DNA: TGTGCCAGCAGCCCCACCAGGCTTCCAAACATTCAGTACTTC. This yields the protein CASSPTRLPNIQYF. The V and J segments used are TRBV7-8 and TRBJ2-4; the D gene remains uncertain. Reading from cysteine to phenylalanine, the CDR3 counts 14 amino acids. Only CDR3 DNA remains: 42 bases, in frame from the first base. V and J lose 5 bases and 6 bases, and a span of 14 bases separates them. CDR1 and CDR2 were assigned from the germline V gene as SGHVS and FQNEAQ.